The 29 T cell receptor beta chains below come from one sample, sequenced in a study of blood T cell repertoires in COVID-19 (dated by TCRdb to the early 2020s). Library preparation employed the immunoSEQ multiplex PCR assay. TCRdb stores this immuneACCESS table with in-frame sequences only. Part of the clones is absent; in the studies checked, under half of the shortfall reflects unresolved V genes, and no reason is known for the rest. This sample holds about 200,000 clones; about 86% were observed only once. The top ten hold roughly 4% of the sample. Sequencing input: PBMCs or T cells enriched from blood (not recorded which). All receptors derive from a woman younger than 45 who had been exposed to COVID-19.

This clone was counted a few times. The chain couples TRBV5-4 to TRBJ1-1, with a weak D call TRBD1 (5 bases). Germline CDR1 SGHNT, CDR2 YYREEE (reference sequence). This CDR3 comprises 14 residues. The V and J ends lost 4 bases and 8 bases respectively, with 18 bases between them. The CDR3 nucleotides read TGTGCCAGCAGCCCATCCAGGGCGAGAAGCGAAGCTTTCTTT. Its translation is CASSPSRARSEAFF.

V usage is TRBV5-1 and J usage is TRBJ2-3, with 9 bases aligning to TRBD1. The CDR3 has 15 amino acids. CDR1 and CDR2 from the germline V gene are SGHRS and YFSETQ. The V segment lost 3 bases and the J segment 8 bases; nucleotides outside the gene matches: 10. CDR3 in amino acids: CASSSTTGGSGTQYF. DNA for the CDR3: TGCGCCAGCAGCTCTACGACAGGGGGAAGTGGTACGCAGTATTTT.

The CDR3 sequence is CASSPQRGPHNEQFF. CDR3 sequence (DNA): TGTGCCAGCTCACCACAGCGGGGGCCCCACAATGAGCAGTTCTTC. The rearrangement links TRBV18 to TRBJ2-1, with 8 bases matching TRBD2. Germline V CDR1 and CDR2: KGHSH, LQKENI. CDR3 length: 15 amino acids. Trimming removed 1 base from V and 5 bases from J; junction bases left unmatched: 4.

The CDR3 sequence is CATSRATGLRGQPQHF. The DNA of the CDR3 is TGTGCCACCAGCAGGGCGACAGGGTTAAGGGGTCAGCCCCAGCATTTT. The chain recombines TRBV15 with TRBJ1-5; the match to TRBD1 covers 7 bases. The length of the CDR3 is 16 residues. Germline V gene sequence: CDR1 LNHNV, CDR2 YYDKDF (reference sequence). The junction had 11 bases not matched to a gene; V was cut back by 3 bases and J by 6 bases. The variable domain in full, with the rest retrieved from reference TRBV15 and TRBJ1-5, is DAMVIQNPRYQVTQFGKPVTLSCSQTLNHNVMYWYQQKSSQAPKLLFHYYDKDFNNEADTPDNFQSRRPNTSFCFLDIRSPGLGDTAMYLCATSRATGLRGQPQHFGDGTRLSIL.

V and J are TRBV6-5 and TRBJ2-7; the match to TRBD1 covers 10 bases. The CDR3 covers 14 residues. Germline lookup yields CDR1 MNHEY and CDR2 SVGAGI. V lost 6 bases and J lost 3; bases outside the gene matches: 5. As DNA, the CDR3 is TGTGCCAGCAGAAACGGACAGGGGGTCTACGAGCAGTACTTC. Translating gives CASRNGQGVYEQYF.

The V gene is TRBV11-2, the J gene TRBJ1-4; tentative D call: TRBD1 (6 bases). CDR3 size: 16 residues. Germline V lookup: CDR1 SGHAT, CDR2 FQNNGV. V was trimmed by 1 base and J by 7 bases, leaving 16 bases between them. CDR3 bases: TGTGCCAGCAGCTTAGGTGCGGGGGGCCAGGGTGAAAAACTGTTTTTT. It translates to CASSLGAGGQGEKLFF.

This chain connects TRBV21-1 to TRBJ2-2; TRBD1 is taken as the D call from the table, unchecked against the DNA. TRBV21-1 is shown as a pseudogene. CDR3 size: 19 residues. CDR3 protein: CASSKVKHRSSTNTGELFF. The DNA of the CDR3 is TGTGCCAGCAGCAAAGTTAAACACAGGTCCTCCACGAACACCGGGGAGCTGTTTTTT.

V gene TRBV28 combines with J gene TRBJ2-2; D might be TRBD2 (7 bases). Between the trimmed V and J ends, which lost 10 bases and 5 bases, there was a span of 17 bases. The CDR3 has 14 residues. The V gene's germline CDR1 is MDHEN and CDR2 SYDVKM. CDR3 loop: CATGGGGGTGELFF. Written as DNA, the CDR3 is TGTGCCACCGGAGGGGGGGGAGGAACCGGGGAGCTGTTTTTT.

The rearrangement uses TRBV6-5 and TRBJ1-1; D unresolved. With 4 bases removed from V and 1 base from J, the gap between germline ends came to 10 bases. CDR1 MNHEY and CDR2 SVGAGI come from the germline V gene. The CDR3 length is 14 residues. Here the CDR3 DNA reads TGTGCCAGCAGTTTCGGAACAGCGAACACTGAAGCTTTCTTT. It codes for CASSFGTANTEAFF.

The rearrangement uses TRBV6-1 and TRBJ1-2, with 9 bases aligning to TRBD1. V lost 2 bases and J lost 8; bases outside the gene matches: 12. The CDR3 has 16 amino acids. Looked up from germline, CDR1 is MNHNS and CDR2 is SASEGT. CDR3 in amino acids: CASSEWTYGTGQGYTF. The DNA of the CDR3 is TGTGCCAGCAGTGAATGGACTTATGGGACAGGGCAAGGCTACACCTTC.

This clone appeared once. The J gene is TRBJ1-5, the V gene TRBV2, with D unclear. This CDR3 comprises 12 residues. CDR1 and CDR2 (germline): SNHLY, FYNNEI. V lost 6 bases, J lost 8 bases, and 11 bases lay in between. The CDR3 coding sequence is TGTGCCAGCAGGGACTTCGGGGAGCCCCAGCATTTT. Its protein is CASRDFGEPQHF.

This clone was recorded once. The gene calls are TRBV9 and TRBJ1-6; D not resolved. V lost 4 bases and J lost 0, with 11 bases in between. Germline CDR1 reads SGDLS; CDR2 reads YYNGEE. This CDR3 spans 16 amino acids. The CDR3 loop reads CASSPHLSSYNSPLHF. In DNA form, the CDR3 reads TGTGCCAGCAGCCCCCACCTGAGCTCCTATAATTCACCCCTCCACTTT.

This chain connects TRBV19 to TRBJ1-6; TRBD1 aligns across 7 bases. The ends lost 1 base at V and 0 bases at J; junction bases unmatched: 0. The germline CDR1 and CDR2 sequences are LNHDA and SQIVND (reference sequence). CDR3 size: 16 residues. CDR3 sequence: CASSIGDSSYNSPLHF. The DNA for the CDR3 is TGTGCCAGTAGTATAGGGGACAGCTCCTATAATTCACCCCTCCACTTT.

The genes are TRBV5-1 and TRBJ2-3; tentatively, D is TRBD1 (6 bases). This CDR3 has 17 amino acids. The germline CDR1 and CDR2 sequences are SGHRS and YFSETQ. The ends were cut back, 0 bases at V and 0 bases at J, with 14 bases in the middle. CDR3 sequence: CASSLAYFQGSTDTQYF. In DNA form, the CDR3 reads TGCGCCAGCAGCTTGGCCTATTTCCAGGGGAGCACAGATACGCAGTATTTT.

The chain combines TRBV10-1 with TRBJ1-2, with D possibly TRBD1 on 6 matching bases. This CDR3 has 13 amino acids. Germline V lookup: CDR1 WNHNN, CDR2 SYGVQD (reference sequence). Trimming removed 7 bases at V and 3 bases at J, with 12 bases between. The DNA of the CDR3 is TGCGCCAGCAACCGGGACATACACTATGGCTACACCTTC. Residues: CASNRDIHYGYTF.

CDR3: CASSLAPANYGYTF. CDR3 nucleotides: TGCGCCAGCAGCTTGGCGCCAGCTAACTATGGCTACACCTTC. The gene calls are TRBV5-1 and TRBJ1-2; D uncertain. Germline values: CDR1 SGHRS, CDR2 YFSETQ. This CDR3 has 14 amino acids. V was clipped by 0 bases and J by 0 bases, with 6 bases between them.

This clone has just one count. The gene calls are TRBV11-2 and TRBJ2-7, with 10 bases aligning to TRBD2. In germline, CDR1 is SGHAT, CDR2 FQNNGV. Trimming removed 5 bases from V and 4 bases from J; junction bases left unmatched: 8. This CDR3 has 15 amino acids. This CDR3 reads CASSGPGLALYEQYF. As DNA, the CDR3 is TGTGCCAGCAGCGGACCGGGACTAGCGCTTTACGAGCAGTACTTC.

The rearrangement uses TRBV6-5 and TRBJ1-3; D not certain. The V gene lost 6 bases and the J gene lost 0 bases, with 12 bases spanning the gap. This CDR3 has 15 amino acids. CDR1 is MNHEY, CDR2 SVGAGI, per germline. The CDR3 nucleotides read TGTGCCAGCAGCGAGGGTGGACTCTCTGGAAACACCATATATTTT. It codes for CASSEGGLSGNTIYF.

The CDR3: CASSPGTGSYEAFF. CDR3 DNA sequence: TGTGCCAGCAGCCCCGGGACAGGGTCTTATGAAGCTTTCTTT. The rearrangement links TRBV6-6 to TRBJ1-1; 9 nucleotides match TRBD1. Germline V gives CDR1 MNHNY, CDR2 SVGAGI (reference sequence). This CDR3 has 14 amino acids. Trimming took 6 bases from V and 7 from J; bases not matched to a gene: 9.

CDR3 DNA: TGCGCCAGCAGCCCCGCGGGACTGCCGACAGATACGCAGTATTTT. Amino acids: CASSPAGLPTDTQYF. The chain couples TRBV5-1 to TRBJ2-3, with D possibly TRBD2 on 6 matching bases. Trimming pared 4 bases from V and 3 bases from J, leaving 15 bases between. Per germline, CDR1 SGHRS and CDR2 YFSETQ. The CDR3 is 15 amino acids.

In this sample, this clone turned up a few times. J is TRBJ1-1 and V is TRBV6-5; TRBD1 might be the D (5 bases). CDR3 length: 16 residues. V lost 0 bases, J lost 4 bases, and 15 bases lay in between. Germline V gene sequence: CDR1 MNHEY, CDR2 SVGAGI. The CDR3 DNA is TGTGCCAGCAGTTACTCTGGAGGAATCGGGGGCACTGAAGCTTTCTTT. Protein: CASSYSGGIGGTEAFF.

V is TRBV3-1 (or the pseudogene TRBV3-2) and J is TRBJ2-3, with D unclear. Germline CDR1 LGHDT, CDR2 YNNKEL (reference sequence). CDR3 length: 16 residues. The V end lost 0 bases, the J end lost 3 bases, and 13 bases lay between the germline ends. The CDR3 loop reads CASSQDSRFPTDTQYF. In DNA, the CDR3 is TGTGCCAGCAGCCAAGATTCGCGGTTCCCGACAGATACGCAGTATTTT.

Points on this clone: This sample includes further DNA sequences coding for the same CDR3. This chain joins TRBV3-1 (or the pseudogene TRBV3-2) and TRBJ2-3; 10 positions agree with TRBD1. The CDR3 is 14 residues long. The V gene's germline CDR1 is LGHDT and CDR2 YNNKEL (reference sequence). V lost 1 base, J lost 6 bases, and 1 base stayed unmatched. In DNA form, the CDR3 reads TGTGCCAGCAGCCAAGGACAGGGGGCGGATACGCAGTATTTT. It translates to CASSQGQGADTQYF.

J is TRBJ1-2 and V is TRBV18; D call uncertain. CDR3 length: 13 residues. The germline V gene has CDR1 KGHSH and CDR2 LQKENI. Trimming pared 5 bases from V and 5 bases from J, leaving 12 bases between. The CDR3 loop is CASSVTREYGYTF. The CDR3 nucleotides read TGTGCCAGCTCAGTAACAAGGGAGTATGGCTACACCTTC.

The J gene is TRBJ2-2, the V gene TRBV7-2; 7 bases map to TRBD2. V lost 5 bases, J lost 5 bases, and 5 bases stayed unmatched. The CDR3 has 14 amino acids. In germline, CDR1 is SGHTA, CDR2 FQGNSA. As DNA, the CDR3 is TGTGCCAGCAGCCACCGGGGGGAAACCGGGGAGCTGTTTTTT. Its protein product is CASSHRGETGELFF.

This clone was detected a few times. The chain recombines TRBV2 with TRBJ2-7, with D possibly TRBD1 on 5 matching bases. CDR1 is SNHLY and CDR2 is FYNNEI in the germline V gene. The CDR3 runs to 15 residues. V lost 4 bases and J lost 1, with 14 bases in between. The CDR3 sequence is CASSVVKQVSYEQYF. The CDR3 DNA sequence: TGTGCCAGCAGTGTAGTTAAACAGGTATCCTACGAGCAGTACTTC.

This clone appeared a single time. The CDR3 loop is CASSLGGDQPQHF. DNA for the CDR3: TGTGCCAGCAGTCTCGGGGGTGATCAGCCCCAGCATTTT. The chain uses TRBV6-6 and TRBJ1-5, with D possibly TRBD1 on 5 matching bases. Trimming pared 5 bases from V and 5 bases from J, leaving 10 bases between. CDR1 and CDR2 from the germline V gene are MNHNY and SVGAGI (reference sequence). CDR3 size: 13 residues.

J is TRBJ2-7 and V is TRBV2; D is possibly TRBD1 (6 bases). Germline V gene sequence: CDR1 SNHLY, CDR2 FYNNEI. The CDR3 is 15 residues long. The V and J ends lost 5 bases and 0 bases respectively, with 14 bases between them. The CDR3, as DNA: TGTGCCAGCAGTACCCTACAGGGTAGCTCCTACGAGCAGTACTTC. Translated: CASSTLQGSSYEQYF.

This sequence joins TRBV6-1 and TRBJ1-6; D is unclear. V lost 2 bases and J lost 9, with 8 bases in between. The CDR3 extends over 13 amino acids. Germline CDR1 is MNHNS and CDR2 is SASEGT. The CDR3 reads CASSEWGGSPLHF. CDR3 coding DNA: TGTGCCAGCAGTGAATGGGGAGGTTCACCCCTCCACTTT.